This TCR beta chain stems from a study of shared clonotypes between healthy human individuals. Study results and limitations: Shared clonotypes across all four donors exceeded non-shared ones in generation probability.

Concerning this clone: Its antigen is undetermined.

Per germline, CDR1 MNHEY and CDR2 SVGAGI. V lost 4 bases to trimming and J lost 6 bases, with 16 bases between them. The CDR3 contains 15 residues. There were only Caucasian adults among the donors, and all lived in Nashville, Tennessee. Repertoires were generated with immunoSEQ multiplex PCR, while TCRdb's copy carries only in-frame clones and drops some. The sample lists approximately 2,000,000 clones, roughly 92% occurring once. Sequenced material: naive CD4+ T cells from PBMCs. Stated subset: CD45RA+ positively selected. The chain joins TRBV6-5 to TRBJ2-4; D is unresolved. The TCR was taken from a man between 18 and 29 years old in good health. Some clones in this sample may be carry-over from other donors' samples. The CDR3 nucleotides are TGTGCCAGCAGTTCCTGGACCTTGGACGGAAACATTCAGTACTTC. It encodes CASSSWTLDGNIQYF.